Listed below are T cell receptor beta chains from one sample, sequenced in a study of T-cell reconstitution after alpha-beta-depleted transplantation in children. TCRdb re-called the PCR reads through MiXCR, storing one row per CDR3 protein. The sample includes hundreds of thousands of distinct CDR3 sequences, 16% of them seen just once. Sequenced material: PBMCs from the stem cell graft donor, taken from the stem cell graft. These receptor sequences come from a human donor who donated a stem cell graft to a child with acute myeloid leukemia. CDR3s include the opening cysteine and the closing phenylalanine or tryptophan. Fields, in order: V gene, clone size, D gene, J gene, CDR3 protein, CDR3 DNA. A D gene is named only where the DNA matches it firmly. Only part of the rows carry a size: once, few, many, or a class if the clone is expanded.

>TRBV7-2|many|-|TRBJ2-6
CASSLGQSGANVLTF
TGTGCCAGCAGCTTAGGACAGTCTGGGGCCAACGTCCTGACTTTC
>TRBV20-1|-|-|TRBJ2-2
CSARDIVAASPGELFF
TGCAGTGCTAGAGATATTGTGGCTGCTTCCCCCGGGGAGCTGTTTTTT
>TRBV27|many|-|TRBJ1-1
CASSLWAEGNTEAFF
TGTGCCAGCAGTTTATGGGCAGAAGGGAACACTGAAGCTTTCTTT
>TRBV5-5|-|-|TRBJ1-1
CASSKERTEAFF
TGTGCCAGCAGCAAGGAGCGCACTGAAGCTTTCTTT
>TRBV20-1|many|-|TRBJ1-1
CSARKGDTEAFF
TGCAGTGCTAGAAAAGGGGACACTGAAGCTTTCTTT
>TRBV7-3|many|TRBD2|TRBJ2-1
CASSLTTSGTNEQFF
TGTGCCAGCAGCTTAACAACTAGCGGGACGAATGAGCAGTTCTTC
>TRBV3-1|-|-|TRBJ2-6
CASSQDVPGANVLTF
TGTGCCAGCAGCCAAGATGTCCCTGGGGCCAACGTCCTGACTTTC
>TRBV7-9|few|-|TRBJ1-2
CASSFPQPGLNYGYTF
TGTGCCAGCAGCTTTCCCCAACCGGGACTGAACTATGGCTACACCTTC
>TRBV5-6|many|TRBD2|TRBJ2-3
CASSPEGSGVLTDTQYF
TGTGCCAGCAGCCCCGAGGGAAGCGGGGTCCTCACAGATACGCAGTATTTT
>TRBV7-8|-|TRBD1|TRBJ1-1
CASSKQGAGTEAFF
TGTGCCAGCAGCAAACAGGGGGCTGGAACTGAAGCTTTCTTT
>TRBV5-1|many|-|TRBJ2-1
CASSLGVSSYNEQFF
TGTGCCAGCAGCTTGGGGGTTAGCTCCTACAATGAGCAGTTCTTC
>TRBV5-5|few|-|TRBJ2-2
CASSLETVTGSGELFF
TGTGCCAGCAGCTTGGAAACCGTCACAGGGTCCGGGGAGCTGTTTTTT
>TRBV20-1|many|-|TRBJ2-2
CSAEATPGSTGELFF
TGCAGTGCCGAGGCCACCCCGGGGAGCACCGGGGAGCTGTTTTTT
>TRBV21-1|-|-|TRBJ1-2
CASSKVGWGRIPYGYTF
TGTGCCAGCAGCAAAGTGGGGTGGGGGCGAATACCCTATGGCTACACCTTC
>TRBV29-1|few|TRBD1|TRBJ2-5
CSGGVFGRGSETQYF
TGCAGCGGCGGCGTTTTTGGCAGGGGGTCTGAGACCCAGTACTTC
>TRBV20-1|-|-|TRBJ2-2
CSARVTRGELFF
TGCAGTGCTAGGGTGACACGCGGGGAGCTGTTTTTT
>TRBV6-2/TRBV6-3|many|-|TRBJ2-1
CASSGSDNEQFF
TGTGCCAGCAGCGGTTCGGACAATGAGCAGTTCTTC
>TRBV20-1|many|-|TRBJ2-7
CSAPSWYEQYF
TGCAGTGCCCCCTCCTGGTACGAGCAGTACTTC